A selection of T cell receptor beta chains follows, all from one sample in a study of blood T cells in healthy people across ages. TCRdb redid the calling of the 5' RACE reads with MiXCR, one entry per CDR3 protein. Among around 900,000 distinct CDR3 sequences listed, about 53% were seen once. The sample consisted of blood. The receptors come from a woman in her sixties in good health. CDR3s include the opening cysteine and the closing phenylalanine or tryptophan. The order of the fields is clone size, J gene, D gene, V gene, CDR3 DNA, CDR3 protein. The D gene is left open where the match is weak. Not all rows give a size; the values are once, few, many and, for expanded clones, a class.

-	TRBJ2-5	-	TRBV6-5	TGTGCCAACAGCTCAAGGAGGACCCAGTACTTC	CANSSRRTQYF
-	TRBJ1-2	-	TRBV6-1	TGTGCCAGCAGTGAAGGGGGGCCTCCCTTGGGCTATGGCTACACCTTC	CASSEGGPPLGYGYTF
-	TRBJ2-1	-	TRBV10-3	TGTGCCTCGGGACGTTTAGAGACCTCACAAGAGACCCAGTTCTTC	CASGRLETSQETQFF
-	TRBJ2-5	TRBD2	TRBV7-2	TGTGCCAGCAGCTCGAGACTAGCGGGAATTGGAGGAGAGACCCAGTACTTC	CASSSRLAGIGGETQYF
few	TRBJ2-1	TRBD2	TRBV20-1	TGCAGTGCTACCGCTAGCGGGCCTTACAATGAGCAGTTCTTC	CSATASGPYNEQFF
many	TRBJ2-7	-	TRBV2	TGTGCCAGCCAAGGATTCGAGGGAAGTGGCTACGAGCAGTACTTC	CASQGFEGSGYEQYF
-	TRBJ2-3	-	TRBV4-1	TGCGCCAGCAGCCAAGATGGTCCTTTTGATACGCAGTATTTT	CASSQDGPFDTQYF
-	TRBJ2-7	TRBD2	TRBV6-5	TGTGCCAGCAGTGCTAGCGGGATCAGCCTCTACGAGCAGTACTTC	CASSASGISLYEQYF
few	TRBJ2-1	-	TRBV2	TGTGCCAGGTATGCCCCTCTTGGCGGCGGACAGTTCTTC	CARYAPLGGGQFF
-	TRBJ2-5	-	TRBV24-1	TGTGCCACCAGTGGAGGGAGACTAGATGAGCAGTACTTC	CATSGGRLDEQYF
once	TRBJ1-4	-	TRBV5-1	TGCGCCAGCAGCTTGGAGGGCGTCGGGCAGAATGAAAAACTGTTTTTT	CASSLEGVGQNEKLFF
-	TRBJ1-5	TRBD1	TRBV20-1	TGCAGTGCAGAGGGACAGGGGGCCGTTCAGCCCCAGCATTTT	CSAEGQGAVQPQHF
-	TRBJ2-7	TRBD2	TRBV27	TGTGCCAGCAGTTTACGAGCGGGAGTCTTCTCCTACGAGCAGTACTTC	CASSLRAGVFSYEQYF
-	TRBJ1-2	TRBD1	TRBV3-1	TGTGCCAGCAGCCAATTCAACAGGGGTATGGATGGCTACACCTTC	CASSQFNRGMDGYTF
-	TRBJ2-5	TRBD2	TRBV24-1	TGTGCCACCAGCCCGGGACTAGCGGGAGAGACCCAGTACTTC	CATSPGLAGETQYF
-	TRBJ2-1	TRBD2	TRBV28	TGTGCCAGCAGTTTCCCCTCACTAGCGGGACTTCGCAATGAGCAGTTCTTC	CASSFPSLAGLRNEQFF
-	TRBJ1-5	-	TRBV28	TGTGCCAGCCGTGGGCGGGGATGGCAGCCCCAGCATTTT	CASRGRGWQPQHF
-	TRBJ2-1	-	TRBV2	TGTGCCAGCAGTGATACGGGCTACAATGAGCAGTTCTTC	CASSDTGYNEQFF
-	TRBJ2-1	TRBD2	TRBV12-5	TGTGCTAGCGGTTTTGGGACTAGCGGGAGTGAGCAGTTCTTC	CASGFGTSGSEQFF
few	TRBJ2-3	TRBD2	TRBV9	TGTGCCAGCAGCGTAGGGAGCGGGAGAACAGATACGCAGTATTTT	CASSVGSGRTDTQYF
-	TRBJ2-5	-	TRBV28	TGTGCCAGCCAATCGCACATCGCGGGGCAAGAGACCCAGTACTTC	CASQSHIAGQETQYF
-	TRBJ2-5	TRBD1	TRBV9	TGTGCCAGCAGCGTAGCTGATTGGGGGACAGGGCGAGAGACCCAGTACTTC	CASSVADWGTGRETQYF
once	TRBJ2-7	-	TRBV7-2	TGTGCCAGCAGCTCCCGACCCCCAGACGAGCAGTACTTC	CASSSRPPDEQYF
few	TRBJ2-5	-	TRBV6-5	TGTGCCAGCACGAGCGGTGAGACCCAGTACTTC	CASTSGETQYF
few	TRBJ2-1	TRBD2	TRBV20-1	TGCAGTGCTGCCGGGATTAGCGGGAGGGCCTACAATGAGCAGTTCTTC	CSAAGISGRAYNEQFF
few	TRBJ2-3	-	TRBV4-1	TGCGCCAGCAGCCAGCTCCCACGGCCAGTCACAGATACGCAGTATTTT	CASSQLPRPVTDTQYF
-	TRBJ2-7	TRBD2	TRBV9	TGTGCCAGCAGCCTAGCGGAAGGTTACGAGCAGTACTTC	CASSLAEGYEQYF
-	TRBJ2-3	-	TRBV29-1	TGCAGCGTTGTACAGGTTGGGAGTAGCACAGATACGCAGTATTTT	CSVVQVGSSTDTQYF
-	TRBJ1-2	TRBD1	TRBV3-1	TGTGCCAGCAGCCCCCTAGGACAGGGGGGATACACCTTC	CASSPLGQGGYTF
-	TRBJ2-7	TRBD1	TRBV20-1	TGCAGTGCTTTCGTCGGACAGGGGGCGAGCTACGAGCAGTACTTC	CSAFVGQGASYEQYF
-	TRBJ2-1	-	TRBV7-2	TGTGCCAGCAGCTTAGCAGGGTCGGTAACCTACAATGAGCAGTTCTTC	CASSLAGSVTYNEQFF
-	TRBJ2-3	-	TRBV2	TGTGCCAGCAGCCCCGGGGGCCACACAGATACGCAGTATTTT	CASSPGGHTDTQYF
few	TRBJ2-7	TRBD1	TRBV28	TGTGCCAGCAGTCCGTCGGACAGGGACACCTACGAGCAGTACTTC	CASSPSDRDTYEQYF
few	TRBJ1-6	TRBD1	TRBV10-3	TGTGCCATCAGTGAGGCCTGGACAGGGGTTTCTAATTCACCCCTCCACTTT	CAISEAWTGVSNSPLHF
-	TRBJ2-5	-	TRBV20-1	TGCAGTGCTAGAGATTCAGCCTACCCTTACAATGAGCAGTACTTC	CSARDSAYPYNEQYF
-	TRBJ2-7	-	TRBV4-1	TGCGCCAGCAGCCAAACATGGACGGGACGAGCCTACGAGCAGTACTTC	CASSQTWTGRAYEQYF
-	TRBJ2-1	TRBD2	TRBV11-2	TGTGCCAGCAGGTCTCTAGCGGGCTCTTACAATGAGCAGTTCTTC	CASRSLAGSYNEQFF
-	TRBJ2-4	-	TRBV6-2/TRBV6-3	TGTGCCACCGGACTATTAGCCAAAAACATTCAGTACTTC	CATGLLAKNIQYF